This T cell receptor (beta chain) was sequenced during a study of control samples from healthy donors and cancer patients. Clones were sequenced by immunoSEQ multiplex PCR, and TCRdb holds only the in-frame ones, with some missing. This table holds about 150,000 clones, about 94% found once. The CDR3 is 14 amino acids. Germline CDR1 reads MNHEY; CDR2 reads SVGAGI. V lost 6 bases to trimming and J lost 4 bases; unmatched junction nucleotides: 6. The clonotype was recovered from a man aged 40-50 years in good health. This rearrangement joins TRBV6-5 to TRBJ1-5; TRBD1 agrees at 7 bases. The sample taken for sequencing was blood. As DNA, the CDR3 is TGTGCCAGCAGCAGGACAGGCCTAAATCAGCCCCAGCATTTT. It is translated as CASSRTGLNQPQHF.